These 3 T cell receptor beta chains came from one sample sequenced in a study of blood T cell repertoires in COVID-19. Only in-frame clones appear in the TCRdb table, and some are missing; sequencing was by immunoSEQ multiplex PCR. The repertoire holds approximately 200,000 clones, with around 81% as singletons. Sequences were obtained from PBMCs or T cells enriched from blood (not recorded which). The receptor set was obtained from a man in his forties who had recovered from COVID-19.

The chain has TRBV5-1 and TRBJ2-3; D is unresolved. The germline V and J ends were trimmed by 3 bases and 0 bases, with 5 bases remaining between them. Looked up from germline, CDR1 is SGHRS and CDR2 is YFSETQ. The CDR3 is made up of 13 amino acids. The CDR3 protein is CASSSTSTDTQYF. In nucleotides, the CDR3 is TGCGCCAGCAGCTCCACTAGCACAGATACGCAGTATTTT.

V and J are TRBV10-3 and TRBJ1-5, with TRBD1 identical over 7 bases. The trim removed 6 bases at V and 5 bases at J, leaving 7 bases unmatched. Germline V lookup: CDR1 ENHRY, CDR2 SYGVKD. The CDR3 extends over 14 amino acids. Written as DNA, the CDR3 is TGTGCCATCAGCCGACAGGGTGTCGATCAGCCCCAGCATTTT. Translated, it gives CAISRQGVDQPQHF.

The J gene is TRBJ1-4, the V gene TRBV4-2, with 9 bases matching TRBD1. CDR3 length: 16 amino acids. Germline V gene sequence: CDR1 LGHNA, CDR2 YNFKEQ. J was trimmed by 3 bases and V by 6 bases; bases with no gene match: 8. CDR3 nucleotide sequence: TGTGCCAGCAGTCTTACAGGGGGCTCGGCTAATGAAAAACTGTTTTTT. Its translation is CASSLTGGSANEKLFF.